This T cell receptor (beta chain) originates from a study of blood T cells in healthy people across ages. Study-wide results and caveats: Naive T cell percentage by flow cytometry tracked strongly with beta diversity. Significant beta diversity loss was already apparent by age around 36, declining roughly linearly. Estimated diversity that came from one million T cells was considered an underestimate. The study found more naive CD4+ cells and higher diversity in long-lived than aged donors.

The CDR3 totals 15 residues. Germline-derived CDR1 and CDR2 are MNHEY and SVGAGI. Trimming cost V 2 bases and J 8 bases, with 19 bases left between them. A second PCR, run for roughly 6 to 11 cycles, used a sample-barcoded 5' primer plus a J-beta primer mix. TCRdb analysed the 5' RACE reads with MiXCR anew, one entry per CDR3 protein. The table lists over 950,000 distinct CDR3 sequences, 51% of them singletons. Points on this clonotype: Its antigen is as yet unknown.

Sequencing was done on a sample of blood. The genes are TRBV6-5 and TRBJ2-7; possible D gene TRBD2, 5 bases. This sequence was found in an older woman in good health. This chain's CDR3 is CASSYDPTGNQKQYF. In DNA, the CDR3 is TGTGCCAGCAGTTACGACCCTACCGGGAACCAAAAGCAGTACTTC.